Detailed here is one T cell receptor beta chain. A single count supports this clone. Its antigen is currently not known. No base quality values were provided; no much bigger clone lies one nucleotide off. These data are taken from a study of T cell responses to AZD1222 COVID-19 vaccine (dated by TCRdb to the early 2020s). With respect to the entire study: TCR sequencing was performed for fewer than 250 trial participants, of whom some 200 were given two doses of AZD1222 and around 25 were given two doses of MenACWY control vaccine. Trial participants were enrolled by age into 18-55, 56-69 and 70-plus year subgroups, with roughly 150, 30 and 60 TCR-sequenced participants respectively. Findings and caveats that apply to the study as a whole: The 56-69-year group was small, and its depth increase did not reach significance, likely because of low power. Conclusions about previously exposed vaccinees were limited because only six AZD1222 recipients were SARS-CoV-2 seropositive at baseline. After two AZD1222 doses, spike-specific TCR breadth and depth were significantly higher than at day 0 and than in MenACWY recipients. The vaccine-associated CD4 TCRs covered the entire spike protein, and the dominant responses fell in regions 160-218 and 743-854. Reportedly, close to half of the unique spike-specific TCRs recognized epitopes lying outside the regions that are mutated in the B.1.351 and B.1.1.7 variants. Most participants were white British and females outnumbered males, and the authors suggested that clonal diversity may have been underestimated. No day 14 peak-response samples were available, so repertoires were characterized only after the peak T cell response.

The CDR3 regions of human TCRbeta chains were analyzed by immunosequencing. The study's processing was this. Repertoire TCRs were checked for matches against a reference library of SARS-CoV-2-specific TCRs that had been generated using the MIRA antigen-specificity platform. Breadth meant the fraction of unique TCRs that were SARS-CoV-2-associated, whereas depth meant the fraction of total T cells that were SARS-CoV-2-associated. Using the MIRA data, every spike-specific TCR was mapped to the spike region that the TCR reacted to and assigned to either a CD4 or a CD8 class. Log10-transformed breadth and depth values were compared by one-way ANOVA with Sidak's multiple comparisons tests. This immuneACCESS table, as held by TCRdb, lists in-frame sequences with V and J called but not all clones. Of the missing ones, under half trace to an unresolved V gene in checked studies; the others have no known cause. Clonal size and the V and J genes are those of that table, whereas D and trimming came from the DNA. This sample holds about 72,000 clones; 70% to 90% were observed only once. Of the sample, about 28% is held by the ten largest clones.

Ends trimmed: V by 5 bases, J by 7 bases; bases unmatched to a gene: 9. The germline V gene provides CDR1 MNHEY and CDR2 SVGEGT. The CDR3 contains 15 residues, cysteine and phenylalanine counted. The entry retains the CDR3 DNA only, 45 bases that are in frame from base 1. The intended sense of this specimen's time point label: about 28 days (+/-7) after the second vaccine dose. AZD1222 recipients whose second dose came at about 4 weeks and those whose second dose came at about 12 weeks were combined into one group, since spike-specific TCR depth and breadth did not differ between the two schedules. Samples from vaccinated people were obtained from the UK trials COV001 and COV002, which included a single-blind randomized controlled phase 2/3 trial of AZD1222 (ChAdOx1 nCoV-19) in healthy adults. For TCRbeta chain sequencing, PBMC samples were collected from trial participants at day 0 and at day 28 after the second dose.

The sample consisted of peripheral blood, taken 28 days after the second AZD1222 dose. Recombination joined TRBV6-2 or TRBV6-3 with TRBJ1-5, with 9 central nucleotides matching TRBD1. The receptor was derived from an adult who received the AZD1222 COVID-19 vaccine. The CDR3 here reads CASSGSTGGGQPQHF. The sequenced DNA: TGTGCCAGCAGTGGTTCTACAGGGGGCGGACAGCCCCAGCATTTT.